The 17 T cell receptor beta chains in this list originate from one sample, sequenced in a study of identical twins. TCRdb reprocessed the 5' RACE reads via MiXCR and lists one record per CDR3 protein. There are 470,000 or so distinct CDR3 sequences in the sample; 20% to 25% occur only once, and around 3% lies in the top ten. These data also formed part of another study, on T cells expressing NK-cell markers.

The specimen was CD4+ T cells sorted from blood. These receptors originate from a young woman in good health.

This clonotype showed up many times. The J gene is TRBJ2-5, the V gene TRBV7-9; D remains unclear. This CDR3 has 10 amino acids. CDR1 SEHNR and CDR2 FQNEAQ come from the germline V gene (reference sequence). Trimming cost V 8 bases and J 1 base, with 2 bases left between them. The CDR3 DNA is TGTGCCAGCGGCCAAGAGACCCAGTACTTC. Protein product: CASGQETQYF.

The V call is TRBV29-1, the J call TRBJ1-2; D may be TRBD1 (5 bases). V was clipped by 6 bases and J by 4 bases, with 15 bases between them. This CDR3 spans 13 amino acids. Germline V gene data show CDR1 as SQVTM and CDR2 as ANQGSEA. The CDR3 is CSVERGVGYGYTF. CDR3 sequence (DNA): TGCAGCGTCGAGAGGGGAGTCGGCTATGGCTACACCTTC.

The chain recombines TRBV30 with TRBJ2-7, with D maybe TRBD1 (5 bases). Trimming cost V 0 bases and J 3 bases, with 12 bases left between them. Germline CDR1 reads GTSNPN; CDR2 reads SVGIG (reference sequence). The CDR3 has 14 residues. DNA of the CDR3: TGTGCCTGGAGTGTACGTGGGGCCCTCTACGAGCAGTACTTC. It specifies CAWSVRGALYEQYF.

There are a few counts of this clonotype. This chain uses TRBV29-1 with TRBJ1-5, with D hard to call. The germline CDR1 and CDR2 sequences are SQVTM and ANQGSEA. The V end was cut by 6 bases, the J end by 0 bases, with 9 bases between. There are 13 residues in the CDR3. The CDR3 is CSVRTSSNQPQHF. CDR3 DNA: TGCAGCGTGCGGACGTCTAGCAATCAGCCCCAGCATTTT.

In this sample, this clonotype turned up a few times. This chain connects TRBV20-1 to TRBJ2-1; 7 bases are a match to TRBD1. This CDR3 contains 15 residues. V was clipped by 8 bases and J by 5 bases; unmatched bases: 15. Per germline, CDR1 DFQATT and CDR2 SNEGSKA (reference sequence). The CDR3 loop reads CSTLPGTVNNNEQFF. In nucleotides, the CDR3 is TGCAGTACCCTTCCTGGGACAGTGAATAACAATGAGCAGTTCTTC.

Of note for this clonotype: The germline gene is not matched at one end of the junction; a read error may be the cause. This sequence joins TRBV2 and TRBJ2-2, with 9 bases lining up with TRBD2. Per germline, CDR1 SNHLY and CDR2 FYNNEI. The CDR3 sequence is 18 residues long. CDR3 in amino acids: CAISAPGRSGGPGGELFF. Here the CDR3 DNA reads TGTGCCATCAGTGCACCGGGGCGGAGCGGGGGGCCCGGCGGGGAGCTGTTTTTT.

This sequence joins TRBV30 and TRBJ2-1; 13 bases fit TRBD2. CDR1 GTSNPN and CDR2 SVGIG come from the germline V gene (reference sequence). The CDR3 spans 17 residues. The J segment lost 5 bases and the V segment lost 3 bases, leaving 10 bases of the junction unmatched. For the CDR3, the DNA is TGTGCCTGGAGACTAATGAGACTAGCGGGAGGCAACAATGAGCAGTTCTTC. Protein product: CAWRLMRLAGGNNEQFF.

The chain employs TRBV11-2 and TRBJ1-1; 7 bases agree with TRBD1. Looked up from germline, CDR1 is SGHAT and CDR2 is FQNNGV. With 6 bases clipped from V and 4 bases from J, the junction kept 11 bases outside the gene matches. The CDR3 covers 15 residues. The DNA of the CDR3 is TGTGCCAGCAGGATCCGACAGGGACCTACCACTGAAGCTTTCTTT. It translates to CASRIRQGPTTEAFF.

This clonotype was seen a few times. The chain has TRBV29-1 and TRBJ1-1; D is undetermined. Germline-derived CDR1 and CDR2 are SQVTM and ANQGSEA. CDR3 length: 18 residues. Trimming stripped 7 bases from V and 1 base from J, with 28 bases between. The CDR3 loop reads CSARLGLSPAVRNTEAFF. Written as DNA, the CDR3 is TGCAGCGCTCGATTGGGCCTCAGTCCGGCTGTGAGGAACACTGAAGCTTTCTTT.

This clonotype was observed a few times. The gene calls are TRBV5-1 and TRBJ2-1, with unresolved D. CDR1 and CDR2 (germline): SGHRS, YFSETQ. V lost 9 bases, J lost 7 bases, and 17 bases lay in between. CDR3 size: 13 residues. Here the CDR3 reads CATRGGPNNEQFF. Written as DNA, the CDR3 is TGCGCCACCCGAGGTGGGCCTAATAATGAGCAGTTCTTC. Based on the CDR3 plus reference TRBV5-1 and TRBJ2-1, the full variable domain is KAGVTQTPRYLIKTRGQQVTLSCSPISGHRSVSWYQQTPGQGLQFLFEYFSETQRNKGNFPGRFSGRQFSNSRSEMNVSTLELGDSALYLCATRGGPNNEQFFGPGTRLTVL.

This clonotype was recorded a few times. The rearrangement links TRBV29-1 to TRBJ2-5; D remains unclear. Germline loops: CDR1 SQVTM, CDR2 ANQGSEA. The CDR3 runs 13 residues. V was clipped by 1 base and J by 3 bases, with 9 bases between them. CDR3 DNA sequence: TGCAGCGTTGAAGGGGTTCTCAAAGAGACCCAGTACTTC. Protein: CSVEGVLKETQYF.

The CDR3 nucleotides are TGCAGTGCTAAGCTGTATAACTATGGCTACACCTTC. It encodes CSAKLYNYGYTF. The chain is built from TRBV20-1 and TRBJ1-2, with D uncertain. Trimming removed 4 bases from V and 1 base from J, with 7 bases in between. The CDR3 has 12 amino acids. Germline V CDR1 and CDR2: DFQATT, SNEGSKA (reference sequence).

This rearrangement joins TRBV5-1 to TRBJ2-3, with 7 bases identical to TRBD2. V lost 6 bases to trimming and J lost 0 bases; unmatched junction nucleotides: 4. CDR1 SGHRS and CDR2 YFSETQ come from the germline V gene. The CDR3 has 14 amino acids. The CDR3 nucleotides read TGCGCCAGCACGGGGGGTCCTAGCACAGATACGCAGTATTTT. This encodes CASTGGPSTDTQYF.

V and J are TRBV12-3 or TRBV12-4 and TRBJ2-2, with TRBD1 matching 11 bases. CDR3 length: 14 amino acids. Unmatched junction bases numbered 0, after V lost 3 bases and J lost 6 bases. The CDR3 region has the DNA TGTGCCAGCAGTTTGGGACAGGGGGCCGGGGAGCTGTTTTTT. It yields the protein CASSLGQGAGELFF.

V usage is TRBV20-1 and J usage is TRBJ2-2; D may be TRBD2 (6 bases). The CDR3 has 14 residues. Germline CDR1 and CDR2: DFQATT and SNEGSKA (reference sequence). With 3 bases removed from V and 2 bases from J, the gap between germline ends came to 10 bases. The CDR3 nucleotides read TGCAGTGCTAGGGGGGACTCTAACACCGGGGAGCTGTTTTTT. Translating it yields CSARGDSNTGELFF.

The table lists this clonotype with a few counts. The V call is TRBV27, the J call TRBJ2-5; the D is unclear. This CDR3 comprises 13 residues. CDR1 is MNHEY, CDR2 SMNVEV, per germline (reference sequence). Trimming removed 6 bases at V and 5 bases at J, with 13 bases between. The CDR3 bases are TGTGCCAGCAGCCGCTTGGGTCTGGAGACCCAGTACTTC. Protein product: CASSRLGLETQYF.

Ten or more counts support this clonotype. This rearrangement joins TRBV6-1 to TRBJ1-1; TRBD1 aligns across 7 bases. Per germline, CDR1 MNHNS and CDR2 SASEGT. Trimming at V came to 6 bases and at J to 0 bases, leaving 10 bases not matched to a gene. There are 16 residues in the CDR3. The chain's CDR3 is CASRTTGVSMNTEAFF. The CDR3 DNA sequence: TGTGCCAGCAGGACAACAGGGGTTTCCATGAACACTGAAGCTTTCTTT.